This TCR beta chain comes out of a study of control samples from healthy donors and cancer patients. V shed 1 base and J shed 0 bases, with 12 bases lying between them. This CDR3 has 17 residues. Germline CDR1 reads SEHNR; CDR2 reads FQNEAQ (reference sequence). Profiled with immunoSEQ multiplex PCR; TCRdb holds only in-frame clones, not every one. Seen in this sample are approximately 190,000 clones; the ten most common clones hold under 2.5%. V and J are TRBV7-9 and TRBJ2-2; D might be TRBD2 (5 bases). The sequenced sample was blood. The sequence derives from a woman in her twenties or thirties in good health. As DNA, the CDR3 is TGTGCCAGCAGCTTAGGGCCGAGAGCGGCGAACACCGGGGAGCTGTTTTTT. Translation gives CASSLGPRAANTGELFF.